The TCR beta chain under discussion was sequenced for a study of vaccination and CD4 T cells after COVID-19. Study in general: Six men and four women formed the convalescents, two being Hispanic. Everyone enrolled got two doses of BNT162b2 or mRNA-1273 vaccine. A median of 101 days (range 35 to 161) separated diagnosis from post-COVID sampling.

Germline-derived CDR1 and CDR2 are KGHDR and SFDVKD. Losses at the gene ends were 4 bases for V and 7 bases for J; bases not matched to a gene: 11. CDR3 length: 17 amino acids. Study findings and constraints: Going from 21 to 38, median SARS-CoV-2-reactive clonotypes did not rise significantly.

TCRdb analysed the PCR reads with MiXCR anew, one entry per CDR3 protein. This sample has about 15,000 distinct CDR3 sequences; 69% occur once, and the top ten carry around 1.1%. This clonotype occurred a few times. Its antigen is undetermined. This specimen was CD4+ T cells from blood, taken after SARS-CoV-2 vaccination. This clonotype originated in a human donor who had recovered from COVID-19. This rearrangement joins TRBV24-1 to TRBJ2-2, with 10 nucleotides matching TRBD2. CDR3 nucleotide sequence: TGTGCCACCAGTGACCCTAGCGGGAGTGCCCCAAGCGGGGAGCTGTTTTTT. Translated, it gives CATSDPSGSAPSGELFF.